The 18 T cell receptor beta chains presented below share a single source sample, sequenced in a study of blood T cells in healthy people across ages (dated by TCRdb to about 2015). The receptor library was made with 5' RACE. Instrument on record: Illumina HiSeq 2500. A second about 7 to 11 cycle PCR used a sample-barcoded 5' primer and a J-beta primer mix. TCRdb itself trimmed the public reads at Q25 with fastp, ran MiXCR and retained productive beta chains. Entries that share a CDR3 protein sequence are merged under the most common genes and DNA. The sample table contains over 500,000 distinct CDR3 sequences; only one count was recorded for approximately 26% of them. The ten largest clones add up to approximately 4% of the sample. The same data also contributed to another study, on T cells of mothers and their children.

What was sequenced was blood. Every receptor here comes from a boy aged 2 to 10 in good health.

V gene TRBV12-3 or TRBV12-4 combines with J gene TRBJ2-7; TRBD2 matches 13 bases. The CDR3 has 15 amino acids. Trimming at V came to 5 bases and at J to 6 bases, leaving 7 bases not matched to a gene. The CDR3 bases are TGTGCCAGCAGTCCCAGGACTAGCGGGAGTGGCGAGCAGTACTTC. It yields the protein CASSPRTSGSGEQYF.

The V and J genes are TRBV29-1 and TRBJ2-2, with 8 bases fitting TRBD1. CDR3 size: 16 residues. The germline V gene encodes CDR1 SQVTM and CDR2 ANQGSEA. V was clipped by 4 bases and J by 4 bases; unmatched bases: 11. CDR3 residues: CSVGRTGKWGTGELFF. The CDR3 coding sequence is TGCAGCGTTGGGCGGACAGGGAAGTGGGGCACCGGGGAGCTGTTTTTT.

This clonotype was counted a few times. This sequence joins TRBV12-3 or TRBV12-4 and TRBJ2-7; 9 nucleotides agree with TRBD1. The length of the CDR3 is 14 residues. The V and J ends lost 6 bases and 2 bases, in that order; junction bases with no gene match: 5. The CDR3 sequence: CASSRDRVPYEQYF. For the CDR3, the DNA is TGTGCCAGCAGCCGGGACAGGGTCCCCTACGAGCAGTACTTC.

The rearrangement uses TRBV4-2 and TRBJ1-1; TRBD1 might be the D (6 bases). There are 15 residues in the CDR3. V lost 3 bases and J 3 bases, leaving 14 bases between the germline ends. Germline CDR1 and CDR2: LGHNA and YNFKEQ. The CDR3 is CASSQLGGRDTEAFF. Here the CDR3 DNA reads TGTGCCAGCAGCCAGCTGGGGGGGCGGGACACTGAAGCTTTCTTT.

In its sample, this clonotype was seen a few times. This chain uses TRBV14 with TRBJ2-7; D unresolved. V was clipped by 6 bases and J by 1 base, with 10 bases between them. CDR3 length equals 13 residues. CDR1 SGHDN and CDR2 FVKESK come from the germline V gene. In nucleotides, the CDR3 is TGTGCCAGCAGAGGACCGCCATCCTACGAGCAGTACTTC. As protein: CASRGPPSYEQYF.

The chain employs TRBV4-1 and TRBJ2-3; D may be TRBD2 (6 bases). Germline V gene sequence: CDR1 MGHRA, CDR2 YSYEKL. CDR3 length equals 16 residues. V was trimmed by 4 bases and J by 0 bases, leaving 14 bases between them. Here the CDR3 reads CASSRRGPGSTDTQYF. The CDR3 DNA sequence: TGCGCCAGCAGCCGGCGGGGCCCTGGCAGCACAGATACGCAGTATTTT.

Concerning this clonotype: The conserved phenylalanine or tryptophan is not found at the CDR3 terminus, so this likely reflects a read error. V and J are TRBV7-9 and TRBJ1-2, with 8 bases matching TRBD1. Germline CDR1 reads SEHNR; CDR2 reads FQNEAQ (reference sequence). This CDR3 spans 16 amino acids. CDR3 sequence: CASGLAGDRNLYGYTI. The CDR3, as DNA: TGTGCCAGCGGCTTAGCGGGGGACAGGAACCTCTATGGCTACACCATC.

This clonotype came up a few times. CDR3 sequence reads: CASSPGLASYNEQFF. The CDR3 region has the DNA TGCGCCAGCAGCCCAGGACTAGCTTCCTACAATGAGCAGTTCTTC. The genes are TRBV4-3 and TRBJ2-1, with 8 bases fitting TRBD2. In germline, CDR1 is LGHNA, CDR2 YSLEER. V was clipped by 4 bases and J by 1 base; unmatched bases: 3. This CDR3 has 15 residues.

This clonotype was found a few times. This chain joins TRBV12-3 or TRBV12-4 and TRBJ2-1; 9 bases align to TRBD1. The CDR3 covers 15 residues. Trimming cost V 3 bases and J 5 bases; bases outside gene matches: 5. CDR3 protein: CASSLAGTGNNEQFF. The CDR3 DNA reads TGTGCCAGCAGTTTGGCCGGGACAGGGAACAATGAGCAGTTCTTC.

This chain links TRBV3-1 with TRBJ1-2; D gene ambiguous. This CDR3 is built from 17 residues. Germline V lookup: CDR1 LGHDT, CDR2 YNNKEL (reference sequence). V was pared by 4 bases and J by 5 bases, with 23 bases between. Here the CDR3 reads CASSLSSLEGRLYGYTF. CDR3 coding DNA: TGTGCCAGCAGCCTTTCGTCGTTGGAGGGCCGCCTTTATGGCTACACCTTC.

The rearrangement uses TRBV7-8 and TRBJ2-7, with 9 nucleotides matching TRBD2. This CDR3 comprises 13 residues. Germline loops: CDR1 SGHVS, CDR2 FQNEAQ. V was clipped by 6 bases and J by 2 bases; unmatched bases: 2. CDR3 sequence (DNA): TGTGCCAGCAGGTCTAGCGGGACCTACGAGCAGTACTTC. Protein product: CASRSSGTYEQYF. Full variable domain (outside the CDR3, taken from reference TRBV7-8 and TRBJ2-7): GAGVSQSPRYKVAKRGQDVALRCDPISGHVSLFWYQQALGQGPEFLTYFQNEAQLDKSGLPSDRFFAERPEGSVSTLKIQRTQQEDSAVYLCASRSSGTYEQYFGPGTRLTVT.

This chain joins TRBV5-4 and TRBJ2-5; D is possibly TRBD1 (6 bases). Trimming removed 4 bases at V and 5 bases at J, with 18 bases between. CDR3 length: 15 residues. The V gene's germline CDR1 is SGHNT and CDR2 YYREEE (reference sequence). As DNA, the CDR3 is TGTGCCAGCAGCACCCTAGGGGGATGGACGGAGACCCAGTACTTC. This translates into CASSTLGGWTETQYF.

The rearrangement uses TRBV7-9 and TRBJ1-4; no firm D call. Germline CDR1 SEHNR, CDR2 FQNEAQ (reference sequence). V gave up 5 bases and J gave up 8 bases, with 15 bases separating them. There are 14 residues in the CDR3. In DNA form, the CDR3 reads TGTGCCAGCAGCCCAATGGGCAGACGGGAAAAACTGTTTTTT. It encodes CASSPMGRREKLFF.

This clonotype has only a few counts. The rearrangement links TRBV30 to TRBJ1-4; no reliable D call. Germline V gene data show CDR1 as GTSNPN and CDR2 as SVGIG (reference sequence). The CDR3 runs 15 residues. V was pared by 1 base and J by 1 base, with 10 bases between. The CDR3 spells CAWSAPGLTNEKLFF. Here the CDR3 DNA reads TGTGCCTGGAGTGCCCCAGGATTAACTAATGAAAAACTGTTTTTT.

This chain connects TRBV12-3 or TRBV12-4 to TRBJ1-3; unclear D gene. This CDR3 is 17 amino acids long. The V end was cut by 2 bases, the J end by 0 bases, with 14 bases between. CDR3 region: CASSLNPDLYSGNTIYF. The DNA for the CDR3 is TGTGCCAGCAGTTTAAACCCGGACCTATACTCTGGAAACACCATATATTTT.

In this sample, this clonotype turned up once. The genes are TRBV20-1 and TRBJ2-5, with D hard to call. CDR1 and CDR2 from the germline V gene are DFQATT and SNEGSKA (reference sequence). Trimming shortened V by 7 bases and J by 2 bases, and 8 bases separated the two germline ends. This CDR3 spans 11 amino acids. Written as DNA, the CDR3 is TGCAGTGTAAACCGTCAAGAGACCCAGTACTTC. Translating gives CSVNRQETQYF.

DNA for the CDR3: TGTGCCAGCAGCCCGGATAGCGGCGTGGAGACCCAGTACTTC. Translated: CASSPDSGVETQYF. V and J are TRBV7-9 and TRBJ2-5; D might be TRBD2 (6 bases). The CDR3 loop spans 14 amino acids. V gave up 5 bases and J gave up 5 bases, with 15 bases separating them. CDR1 is SEHNR, CDR2 FQNEAQ, per germline (reference sequence).

This clonotype has a handful of counts. The chain uses TRBV6-6 and TRBJ2-7; the D gene is possibly TRBD2 (5 bases). CDR3 length equals 13 residues. V was cut by 5 bases and J by 4 bases, with 12 bases left in between. Per germline, CDR1 MNHNY and CDR2 SVGAGI (reference sequence). The CDR3, as DNA: TGTGCCAGCAGTAAAGGTGAGCGGTACGAGCAGTACTTC. This sequence encodes CASSKGERYEQYF.